This T cell receptor (beta chain) derives from a study of neurological immune-mediated disorders. Germline V gene data show CDR1 as MNHEY and CDR2 as SVGEGT. V dropped 5 bases and J dropped 3 bases, with 14 bases sitting between them. The CDR3 covers 15 residues. This clonotype was counted a few times. Antigen unknown. Regarding the study as a whole: Private repertoires in all groups were suggested by the absence of shared CDR3 amino acid sequences among expanded clones across subjects.

TCRdb reanalysed the 5' RACE reads using MiXCR and keeps one entry per CDR3 protein. The sample carries tens of thousands of distinct CDR3 sequences, around 11% recorded once. The time point is: longitudinal time-point 1 (baseline). The unsorted libraries originated from 2 million PBMCs kept at -80 C. V is TRBV6-2 or TRBV6-3 and J is TRBJ2-4; either TRBD1 or TRBD2 may fit D (5 bases each). The receptor was derived from a male donor with HTLV-1-associated myelopathy (HAM/TSP). Sequenced material: PBMCs. The CDR3 region has the DNA TGTGCCAGCAGTATACTAGACAGCTACAAAAACATTCAGTACTTC. Translation gives CASSILDSYKNIQYF.